Sequencing of this TCR beta chain was carried out in a study of blood T cell repertoires in COVID-19. Assay: immunoSEQ multiplex PCR; the TCRdb copy retains only in-frame clones and omits some. The sample records some 220,000 clones, around 83% being singletons. V lost 0 bases and J 8 bases, leaving 16 bases between the germline ends. Germline CDR1 and CDR2: MGHRA and YSYEKL. This CDR3 region has 15 residues. The chain employs TRBV4-1 and TRBJ1-2, with D possibly being TRBD1 (6 bases). This TCR derives from a woman aged 40 to 49 with acute COVID-19. Material: PBMCs or T cells enriched from blood (not recorded which). The CDR3 loop is CASSQDNAGARGYTF. The CDR3 DNA is TGCGCCAGCAGCCAAGATAATGCGGGGGCAAGGGGCTACACCTTC.